The rows below give T cell receptor beta chains drawn from one sample of a study of T cell changes during pregnancy in multiple sclerosis. The table came from immunoSEQ multiplex PCR; TCRdb's copy has only in-frame clones and leaves some out. There are some 56,000 clones in the sample; roughly 90% occur only once, and 0.64% lies in the top ten. The material was CD4+ T cells from peripheral blood mononuclear cells, obtained after pregnancy. The receptors were sampled from a female donor with multiple sclerosis, enrolled in a pregnancy study. The CDR3 runs from the conserved cysteine through the conserved F or W. Fields, in order: V gene, J gene, clone size, D gene, CDR3 DNA, CDR3 protein. The D gene is left open where the match is weak. Clone size is not always given. Where it is, it says once, few, many or a class for expanded clones.

v_call: TRBV4-3; j_call: TRBJ2-7; clone_size: NA; d_call: TRBD1; cdr3_nt: TGCGCCAGCAGCCAAAGATGGACAGGGTCCTACGAGCAGTACTTC; cdr3_aa: CASSQRWTGSYEQYF
v_call: TRBV7-6; j_call: TRBJ2-3; clone_size: NA; d_call: TRBD2; cdr3_nt: TGTGCCAGCAGCTTAGGGACTAGCGCCACAGATACGCAGTATTTT; cdr3_aa: CASSLGTSATDTQYF
v_call: TRBV10-3; j_call: TRBJ1-2; clone_size: NA; d_call: NA; cdr3_nt: TGTGCCATCAGGTCCGGGACTCCATCTTCGGAGGACTATGGCTACACCTTC; cdr3_aa: CAIRSGTPSSEDYGYTF
v_call: TRBV7-2; j_call: TRBJ1-2; clone_size: NA; d_call: NA; cdr3_nt: TGTGCCAGCAGCTTATATTCGACATCAGATTATGGCTACACCTTC; cdr3_aa: CASSLYSTSDYGYTF
v_call: TRBV11-2; j_call: TRBJ2-5; clone_size: once; d_call: NA; cdr3_nt: TGTGCCAGCAGCTCCCGTGGGGGCCCCCAGTACTTC; cdr3_aa: CASSSRGGPQYF
v_call: TRBV19; j_call: TRBJ1-4; clone_size: NA; d_call: TRBD1; cdr3_nt: TGTGCCAGTAGTAGAGGCAGGGGGCTAGCGCCCAGTGAAAAACTGTTTTTT; cdr3_aa: CASSRGRGLAPSEKLFF
v_call: TRBV27; j_call: TRBJ2-7; clone_size: NA; d_call: TRBD1; cdr3_nt: TGTGCCAGCAGCCGGTATCTCGGGACAGGGGGTTTTGTTTACGAGCAGTACTTC; cdr3_aa: CASSRYLGTGGFVYEQYF
v_call: TRBV7-3; j_call: TRBJ2-3; clone_size: NA; d_call: TRBD2; cdr3_nt: TGTGCCAGCAGAACGGACGGGGGGGCAACAGATACGCAGTATTTT; cdr3_aa: CASRTDGGATDTQYF
v_call: TRBV5-1; j_call: TRBJ1-1; clone_size: NA; d_call: NA; cdr3_nt: TGCGCCAGCAGCCGTCTCGGACAGTCCGTAAGGGCTTTCTTT; cdr3_aa: CASSRLGQSVRAFF
v_call: TRBV7-2; j_call: TRBJ1-3; clone_size: NA; d_call: NA; cdr3_nt: TGTGCCAGCAATAGCTACAGGGCGCTCGGAAACACCATATATTTT; cdr3_aa: CASNSYRALGNTIYF
v_call: TRBV7-3; j_call: TRBJ2-1; clone_size: NA; d_call: NA; cdr3_nt: TGTGCCAGCAGCTCCGGCCCGGGGTATCGCAATGAGCAGTTCTTC; cdr3_aa: CASSSGPGYRNEQFF
v_call: TRBV9; j_call: TRBJ1-2; clone_size: NA; d_call: TRBD1; cdr3_nt: TGTGCCAGCAGCGTCCTGACAGGGCACTATGGCTACACCTTC; cdr3_aa: CASSVLTGHYGYTF
v_call: TRBV14; j_call: TRBJ2-5; clone_size: NA; d_call: NA; cdr3_nt: TGTGCCAGCAGCCAAGGAACACCGTACCAAGAGACCCAGTACTTC; cdr3_aa: CASSQGTPYQETQYF
v_call: TRBV6-1; j_call: TRBJ1-2; clone_size: NA; d_call: TRBD1; cdr3_nt: TGTGCCAGCAGTAGCGTAGGACAGGGCGTCGGCTACACCTTC; cdr3_aa: CASSSVGQGVGYTF
v_call: TRBV18; j_call: TRBJ2-2; clone_size: NA; d_call: TRBD1; cdr3_nt: TGTGCCAGCTCACTTCGGGCGCCGGGACAGGGGCCGGCGAACACCGGGGAGCTGTTTTTT; cdr3_aa: CASSLRAPGQGPANTGELFF
v_call: TRBV7-2; j_call: TRBJ2-7; clone_size: NA; d_call: TRBD1; cdr3_nt: TGTGCCAGCAGCTTAGCACAGGGGACCTCCTACGAGCAGTACTTC; cdr3_aa: CASSLAQGTSYEQYF
v_call: TRBV7-2; j_call: TRBJ2-3; clone_size: once; d_call: TRBD2; cdr3_nt: TGTGCCAGCAGCCGTCCGGGGACTAGCGGGAGCACAGATACGCAGTATTTT; cdr3_aa: CASSRPGTSGSTDTQYF
v_call: TRBV2; j_call: TRBJ2-7; clone_size: NA; d_call: TRBD1; cdr3_nt: TGTGCCAGCAGTGAAGACAGGGGGTACTACGAGCAGTACTTC; cdr3_aa: CASSEDRGYYEQYF
v_call: TRBV11-2; j_call: TRBJ1-1; clone_size: NA; d_call: NA; cdr3_nt: TGTGCCAGCAGCTTCGACGTCTCGGGGGGTTATTTCTTT; cdr3_aa: CASSFDVSGGYFF
v_call: TRBV11-3; j_call: TRBJ2-1; clone_size: NA; d_call: NA; cdr3_nt: TGTGCCAGCAGCTTCGATGGACAGAACAATGAGCAGTTCTTC; cdr3_aa: CASSFDGQNNEQFF
v_call: TRBV27; j_call: TRBJ1-2; clone_size: NA; d_call: NA; cdr3_nt: TGTGCCAGCAGTTTATTTACAGGGAGCTATGGCTACACCTTC; cdr3_aa: CASSLFTGSYGYTF
v_call: TRBV4-1; j_call: TRBJ1-2; clone_size: NA; d_call: NA; cdr3_nt: TGCGCCAGCAGCCATTCCCCGGGGGTTAACTATGGCTACACCTTC; cdr3_aa: CASSHSPGVNYGYTF
v_call: TRBV10-3; j_call: TRBJ2-1; clone_size: NA; d_call: TRBD2; cdr3_nt: TGTGCCATCTCGGGACTAGCGGACAATGAGCAGTTCTTC; cdr3_aa: CAISGLADNEQFF
v_call: TRBV19; j_call: TRBJ2-7; clone_size: NA; d_call: TRBD1; cdr3_nt: TGTGCCAGTAGTAAGGGCGGGACAGGGGTCCTCTACGAGCAGTACTTC; cdr3_aa: CASSKGGTGVLYEQYF
v_call: TRBV6-5; j_call: TRBJ2-7; clone_size: NA; d_call: NA; cdr3_nt: TGTGCCAGCAGTTTAAACCGGGGGTTCCCAAACGAGCAGTACTTC; cdr3_aa: CASSLNRGFPNEQYF
v_call: TRBV5-6; j_call: TRBJ1-6; clone_size: NA; d_call: TRBD1; cdr3_nt: TGTGCCAGCAGCATAGGGGACAGGGATAATTCACCCCTCCACTTT; cdr3_aa: CASSIGDRDNSPLHF
v_call: TRBV30; j_call: TRBJ2-7; clone_size: NA; d_call: TRBD1; cdr3_nt: TGTGCCTCCGGACAGGGATCCTACGAGCAGTACTTC; cdr3_aa: CASGQGSYEQYF
v_call: TRBV27; j_call: TRBJ2-3; clone_size: NA; d_call: TRBD1; cdr3_nt: TGTGCCAGCAGTCCGACAGGGTCGACAGATACGCAGTATTTT; cdr3_aa: CASSPTGSTDTQYF
v_call: TRBV7-3; j_call: TRBJ2-1; clone_size: NA; d_call: NA; cdr3_nt: TGTGCCAGCAGCCCATCCCTAGATCATGAGCAGTTCTTC; cdr3_aa: CASSPSLDHEQFF
v_call: TRBV7-2; j_call: TRBJ1-2; clone_size: once; d_call: NA; cdr3_nt: TGTGCCAGCAGCTACGCAGGGCCCGGAAACTATGGCTACACCTTC; cdr3_aa: CASSYAGPGNYGYTF
v_call: TRBV6-4; j_call: TRBJ1-2; clone_size: NA; d_call: NA; cdr3_nt: TGTGCCAGCAAATGGATAAGACAGAGTAGGAACTTTGGTGGCTACACCTTC; cdr3_aa: CASKWIRQSRNFGGYTF
v_call: TRBV5-1; j_call: TRBJ1-3; clone_size: NA; d_call: TRBD1; cdr3_nt: TGCGCCAGCAGCTTGGCTGGGACAGGGGGCGCGGGCGCTGGAAACACCATATATTTT; cdr3_aa: CASSLAGTGGAGAGNTIYF